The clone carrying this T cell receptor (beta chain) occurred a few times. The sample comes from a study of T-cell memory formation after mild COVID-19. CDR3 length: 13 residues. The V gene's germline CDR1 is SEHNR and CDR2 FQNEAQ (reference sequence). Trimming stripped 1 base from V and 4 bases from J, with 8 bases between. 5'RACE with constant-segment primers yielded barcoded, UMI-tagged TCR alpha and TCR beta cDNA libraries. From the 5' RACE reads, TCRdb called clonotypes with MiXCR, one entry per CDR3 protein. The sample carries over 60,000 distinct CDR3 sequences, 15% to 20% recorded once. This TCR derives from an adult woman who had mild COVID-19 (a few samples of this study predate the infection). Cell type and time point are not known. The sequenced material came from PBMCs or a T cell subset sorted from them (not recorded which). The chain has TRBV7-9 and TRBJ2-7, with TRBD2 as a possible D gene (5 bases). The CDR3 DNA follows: TGTGCCAGCAGCTTAGATCGGGGTTACGAGCAGTACTTC. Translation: CASSLDRGYEQYF. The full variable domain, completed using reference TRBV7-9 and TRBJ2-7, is DTGVSQNPRHKITKRGQNVTFRCDPISEHNRLYWYRQTLGQGPEFLTYFQNEAQLEKSRLLSDRFSAERPKGSFSTLEIQRTEQGDSAMYLCASSLDRGYEQYFGPGTRLTVT.